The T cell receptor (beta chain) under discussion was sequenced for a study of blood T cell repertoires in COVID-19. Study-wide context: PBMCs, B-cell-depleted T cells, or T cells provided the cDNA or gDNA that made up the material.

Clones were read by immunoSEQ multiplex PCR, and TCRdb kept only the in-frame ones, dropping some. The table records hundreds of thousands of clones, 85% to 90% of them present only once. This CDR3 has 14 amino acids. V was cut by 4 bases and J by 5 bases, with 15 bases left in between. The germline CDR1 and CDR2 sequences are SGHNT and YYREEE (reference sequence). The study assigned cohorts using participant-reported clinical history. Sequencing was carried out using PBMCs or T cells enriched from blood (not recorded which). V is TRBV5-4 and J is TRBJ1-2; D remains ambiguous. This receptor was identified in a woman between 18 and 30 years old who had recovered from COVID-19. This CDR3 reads CASSPDKLAYGYTF. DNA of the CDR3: TGTGCCAGCAGCCCGGATAAACTAGCTTATGGCTACACCTTC.